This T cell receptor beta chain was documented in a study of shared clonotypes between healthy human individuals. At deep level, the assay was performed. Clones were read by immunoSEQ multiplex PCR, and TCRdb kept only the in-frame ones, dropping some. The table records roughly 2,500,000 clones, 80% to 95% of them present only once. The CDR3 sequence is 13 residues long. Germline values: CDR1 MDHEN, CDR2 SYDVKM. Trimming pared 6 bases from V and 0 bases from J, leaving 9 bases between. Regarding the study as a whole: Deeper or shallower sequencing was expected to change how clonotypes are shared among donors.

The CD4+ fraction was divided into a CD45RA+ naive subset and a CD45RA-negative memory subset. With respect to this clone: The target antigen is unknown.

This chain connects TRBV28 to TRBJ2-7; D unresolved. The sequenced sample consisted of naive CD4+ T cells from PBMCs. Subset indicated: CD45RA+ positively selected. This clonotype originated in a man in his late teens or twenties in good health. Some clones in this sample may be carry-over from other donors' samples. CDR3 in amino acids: CASRVESSYEQYF. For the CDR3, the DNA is TGTGCCAGCAGGGTCGAGAGCTCCTACGAGCAGTACTTC.